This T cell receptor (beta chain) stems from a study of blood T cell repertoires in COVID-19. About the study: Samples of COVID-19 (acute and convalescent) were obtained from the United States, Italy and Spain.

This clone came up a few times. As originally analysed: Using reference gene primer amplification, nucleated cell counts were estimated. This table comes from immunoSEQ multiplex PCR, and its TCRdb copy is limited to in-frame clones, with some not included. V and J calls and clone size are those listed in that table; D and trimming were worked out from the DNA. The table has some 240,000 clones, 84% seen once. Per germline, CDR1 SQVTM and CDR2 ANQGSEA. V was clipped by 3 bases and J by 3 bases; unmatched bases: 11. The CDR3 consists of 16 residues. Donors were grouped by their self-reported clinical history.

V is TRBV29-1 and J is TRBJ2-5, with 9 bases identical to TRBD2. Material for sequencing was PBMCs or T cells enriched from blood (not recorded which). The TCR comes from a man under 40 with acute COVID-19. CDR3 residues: CSVDGLAGAGKETQYF. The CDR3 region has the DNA TGCAGCGTTGACGGGTTAGCGGGAGCTGGAAAAGAGACCCAGTACTTC. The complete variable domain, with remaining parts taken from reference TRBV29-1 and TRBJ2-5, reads SAVISQKPSRDICQRGTSLTIQCQVDSQVTMMFWYRQQPGQSLTLIATANQGSEATYESGFVIDKFPISRPNLTFSTLTVSNMSPEDSSIYLCSVDGLAGAGKETQYFGPGTRLLVL.